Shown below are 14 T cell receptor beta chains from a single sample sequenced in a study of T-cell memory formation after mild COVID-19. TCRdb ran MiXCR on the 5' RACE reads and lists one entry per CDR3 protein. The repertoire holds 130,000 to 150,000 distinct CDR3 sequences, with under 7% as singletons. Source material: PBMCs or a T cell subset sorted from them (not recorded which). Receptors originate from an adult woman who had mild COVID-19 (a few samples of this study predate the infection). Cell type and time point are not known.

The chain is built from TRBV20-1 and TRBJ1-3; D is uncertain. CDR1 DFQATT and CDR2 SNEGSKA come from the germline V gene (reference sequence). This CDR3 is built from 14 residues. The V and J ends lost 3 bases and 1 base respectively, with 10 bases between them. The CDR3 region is CSARFGRSGNTIYF. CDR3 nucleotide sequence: TGCAGTGCTAGGTTCGGCAGGTCTGGAAACACCATATATTTT.

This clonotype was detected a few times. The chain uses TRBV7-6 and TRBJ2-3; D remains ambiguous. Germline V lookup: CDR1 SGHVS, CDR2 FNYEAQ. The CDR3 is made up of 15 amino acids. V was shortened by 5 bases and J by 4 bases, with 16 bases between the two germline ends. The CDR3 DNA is TGTGCCAGCAGCAACTCCCGACCGGGCGCAGATACGCAGTATTTT. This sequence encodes CASSNSRPGADTQYF.

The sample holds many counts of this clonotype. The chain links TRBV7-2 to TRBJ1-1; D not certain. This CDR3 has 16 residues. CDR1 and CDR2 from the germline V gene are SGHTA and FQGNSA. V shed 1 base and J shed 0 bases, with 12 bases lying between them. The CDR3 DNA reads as TGTGCCAGCAGCTTAGATGGGGAGCTAATGAACACTGAAGCTTTCTTT. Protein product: CASSLDGELMNTEAFF.

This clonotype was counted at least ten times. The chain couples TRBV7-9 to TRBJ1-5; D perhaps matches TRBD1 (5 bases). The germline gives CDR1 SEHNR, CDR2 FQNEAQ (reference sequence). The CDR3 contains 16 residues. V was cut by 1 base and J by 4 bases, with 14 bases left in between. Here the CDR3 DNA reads TGTGCCAGCAGCTTAGGACCTCAGGGCGGTAATCAGCCCCAGCATTTT. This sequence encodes CASSLGPQGGNQPQHF.

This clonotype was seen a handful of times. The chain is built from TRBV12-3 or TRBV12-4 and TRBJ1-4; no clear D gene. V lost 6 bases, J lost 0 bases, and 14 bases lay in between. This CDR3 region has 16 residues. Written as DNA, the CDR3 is TGTGCCAGCAGATTGTCCCGAATAACAACTAATGAAAAACTGTTTTTT. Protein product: CASRLSRITTNEKLFF.

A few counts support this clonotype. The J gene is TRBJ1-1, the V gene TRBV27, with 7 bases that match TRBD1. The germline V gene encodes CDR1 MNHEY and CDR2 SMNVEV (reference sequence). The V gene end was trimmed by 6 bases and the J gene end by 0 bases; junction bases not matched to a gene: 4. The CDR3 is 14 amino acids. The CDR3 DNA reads TGTGCCAGCAGCCGACAGGGATTGAACACTGAAGCTTTCTTT. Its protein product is CASSRQGLNTEAFF.

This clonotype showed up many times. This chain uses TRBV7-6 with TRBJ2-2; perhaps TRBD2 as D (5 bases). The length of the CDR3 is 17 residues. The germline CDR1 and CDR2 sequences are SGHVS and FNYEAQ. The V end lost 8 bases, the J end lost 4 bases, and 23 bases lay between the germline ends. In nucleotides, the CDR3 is TGTGCCAGCGGCATTATGGGCGGACTTTACGGCACCGGGGAGCTGTTTTTT. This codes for CASGIMGGLYGTGELFF.

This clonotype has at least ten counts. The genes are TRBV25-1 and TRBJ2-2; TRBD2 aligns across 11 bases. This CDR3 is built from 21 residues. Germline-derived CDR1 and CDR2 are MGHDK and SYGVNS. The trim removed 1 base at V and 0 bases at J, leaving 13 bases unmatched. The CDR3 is CASSESLRWTSGLANTGELFF. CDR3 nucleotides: TGTGCCAGCAGTGAATCTCTGCGATGGACTAGCGGGCTCGCGAACACCGGGGAGCTGTTTTTT.

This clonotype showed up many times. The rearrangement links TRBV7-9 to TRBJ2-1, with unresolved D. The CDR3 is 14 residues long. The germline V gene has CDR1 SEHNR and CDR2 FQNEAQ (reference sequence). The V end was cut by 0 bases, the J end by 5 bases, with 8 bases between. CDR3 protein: CASSLAISNNEQFF. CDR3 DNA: TGTGCCAGCAGCTTAGCGATTAGCAACAATGAGCAGTTCTTC.

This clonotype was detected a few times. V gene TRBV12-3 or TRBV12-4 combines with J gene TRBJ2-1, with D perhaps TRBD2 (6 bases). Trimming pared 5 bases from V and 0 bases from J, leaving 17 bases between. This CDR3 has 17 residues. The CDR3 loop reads CASSPVGSSSSYNEQFF. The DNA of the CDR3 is TGTGCCAGCAGTCCCGTCGGGAGTTCCAGCTCCTACAATGAGCAGTTCTTC.

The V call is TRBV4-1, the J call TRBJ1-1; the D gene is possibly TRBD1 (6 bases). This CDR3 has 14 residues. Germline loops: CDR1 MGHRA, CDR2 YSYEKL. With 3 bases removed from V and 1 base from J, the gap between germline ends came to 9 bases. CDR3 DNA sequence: TGCGCCAGCAGCCATCCAGGGGCGAACACTGAAGCTTTCTTT. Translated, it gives CASSHPGANTEAFF.

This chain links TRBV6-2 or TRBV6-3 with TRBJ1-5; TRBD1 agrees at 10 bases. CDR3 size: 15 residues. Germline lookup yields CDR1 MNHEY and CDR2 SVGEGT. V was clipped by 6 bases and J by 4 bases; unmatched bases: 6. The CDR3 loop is CASRRQGAENQPQHF. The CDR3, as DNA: TGTGCCAGCAGACGACAGGGGGCCGAGAATCAGCCCCAGCATTTT.

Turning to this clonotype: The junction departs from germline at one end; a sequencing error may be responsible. This CDR3 is CSARETSYEQYF. For the CDR3, the DNA is TGCAGTGCTCGAGAGACCTCCTACGAGCAGTACTTC. V and J are TRBV20-1 and TRBJ2-7; D unclear. Germline CDR1 reads DFQATT; CDR2 reads SNEGSKA (reference sequence). The CDR3 extends over 12 amino acids.

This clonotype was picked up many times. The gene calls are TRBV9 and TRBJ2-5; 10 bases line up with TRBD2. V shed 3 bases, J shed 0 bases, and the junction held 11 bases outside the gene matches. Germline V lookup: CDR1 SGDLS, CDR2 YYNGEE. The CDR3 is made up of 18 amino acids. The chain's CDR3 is CASSARPLSGGNQETQYF. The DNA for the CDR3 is TGTGCCAGCAGCGCCCGGCCCCTTAGCGGGGGGAACCAAGAGACCCAGTACTTC.